This T cell receptor beta chain was recorded in a study of blood T cell repertoires in COVID-19. In the study overall: Some COVID-19 samples were acute and others convalescent; all came from the United States, Italy and Spain.

J was trimmed by 4 bases and V by 0 bases; bases with no gene match: 11. The CDR3 has 18 residues. Germline CDR1 reads LGHNT; CDR2 reads FRNRAP. This clone has just a few counts. Clones were read by immunoSEQ multiplex PCR, and TCRdb kept only the in-frame ones, dropping some. Of approximately 140,000 clones in the sample, about 90% were seen once. The sequenced sample was peripheral blood. The V gene is TRBV12-5, the J gene TRBJ1-5, with 8 bases aligning to TRBD1. This sequence was found in a man over 45 with active or convalescent COVID-19. CDR3 sequence reads: CASGLVTRGPRQNQPQHF. The CDR3 DNA is TGTGCTAGTGGTTTGGTGACCAGGGGGCCGCGGCAGAATCAGCCCCAGCATTTT. Supplemented by reference TRBV12-5 and TRBJ1-5, the full variable domain reads DARVTQTPRHKVTEMGQEVTMRCQPILGHNTVFWYRQTMMQGLELLAYFRNRAPLDDSGMPKDRFSAEMPDATLATLKIQPSEPRDSAVYFCASGLVTRGPRQNQPQHFGDGTRLSIL.